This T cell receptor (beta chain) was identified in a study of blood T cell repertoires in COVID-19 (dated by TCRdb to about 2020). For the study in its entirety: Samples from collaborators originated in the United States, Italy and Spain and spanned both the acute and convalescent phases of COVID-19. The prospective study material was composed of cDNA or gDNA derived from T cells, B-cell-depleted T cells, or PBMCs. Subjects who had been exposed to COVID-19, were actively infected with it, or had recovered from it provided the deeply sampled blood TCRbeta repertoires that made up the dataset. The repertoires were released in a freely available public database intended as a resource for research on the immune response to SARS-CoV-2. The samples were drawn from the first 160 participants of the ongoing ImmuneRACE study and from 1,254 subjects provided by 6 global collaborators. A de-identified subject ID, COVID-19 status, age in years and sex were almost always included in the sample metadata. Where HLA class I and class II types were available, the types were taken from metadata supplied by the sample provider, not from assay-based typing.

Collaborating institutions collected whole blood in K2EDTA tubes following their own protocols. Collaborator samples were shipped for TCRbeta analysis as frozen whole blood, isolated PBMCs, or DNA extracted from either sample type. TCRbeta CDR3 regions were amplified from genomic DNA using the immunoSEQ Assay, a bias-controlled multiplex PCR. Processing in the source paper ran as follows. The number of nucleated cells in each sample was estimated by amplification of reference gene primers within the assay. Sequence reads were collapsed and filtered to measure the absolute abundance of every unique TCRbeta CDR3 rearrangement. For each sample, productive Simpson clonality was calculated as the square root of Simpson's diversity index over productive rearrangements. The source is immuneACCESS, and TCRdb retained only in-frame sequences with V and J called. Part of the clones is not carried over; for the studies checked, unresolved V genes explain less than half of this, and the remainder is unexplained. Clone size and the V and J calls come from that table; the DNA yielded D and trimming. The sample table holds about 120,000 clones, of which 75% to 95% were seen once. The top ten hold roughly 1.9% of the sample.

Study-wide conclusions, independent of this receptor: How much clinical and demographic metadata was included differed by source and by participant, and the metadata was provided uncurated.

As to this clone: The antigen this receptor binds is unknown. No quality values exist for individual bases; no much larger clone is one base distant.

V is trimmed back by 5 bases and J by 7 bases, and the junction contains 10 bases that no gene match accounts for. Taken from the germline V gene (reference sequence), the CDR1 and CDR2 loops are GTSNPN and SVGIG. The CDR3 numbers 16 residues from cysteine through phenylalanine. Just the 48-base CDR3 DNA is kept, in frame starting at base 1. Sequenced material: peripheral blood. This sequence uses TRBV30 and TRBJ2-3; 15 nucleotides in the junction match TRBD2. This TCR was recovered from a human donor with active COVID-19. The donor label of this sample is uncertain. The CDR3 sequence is CAWQGLAGGQGNTQYF. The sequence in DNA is TGTGCCTGGCAGGGACTAGCGGGGGGCCAAGGGAATACGCAGTATTTT.